At least ten counts were recorded for the clone carrying this TCR beta chain. A read error is possible here, since a much larger clone lies one base away. This sample is drawn from a study of T cells in Graves' hyperthyroidism and ophthalmopathy. V shed 6 bases and J shed 0 bases, with 8 bases lying between them. CDR1 and CDR2 from the germline V gene are MNHEY and SMNVEV (reference sequence). This CDR3 is built from 13 residues. Hyperthyroidism of Graves' type that showed no ophthalmopathy progression within 18 months was stable. Among the patients, aged 18 to 65, hyperthyroidism was newly diagnosed and had lasted under 2 months. Clinical symptoms, serum thyroxine and TRAb, thyroid ultrasound and orbital computed tomography together formed the diagnostic basis. TCR beta CDR3 sequences were amplified from RNA transcripts. With the HTBI primer set, the TCR CDR3 went through a first round of RT-PCR. Each CDR3 protein is one row after TCRdb ran MiXCR on the multiplex PCR reads. Of a few hundred thousand distinct CDR3 sequences listed, under 60% are singletons.

Sequenced material: peripheral blood or thyroid tissue (not recorded which). The TCR sequence derives from a woman between 18 and 29 years old with Graves' hyperthyroidism. This sequence joins TRBV27 and TRBJ1-1, with a tentative D call TRBD1 (6 bases). The CDR3 is CASRDSMNTEAFF. The CDR3 bases are TGTGCCAGCAGGGACAGCATGAACACTGAAGCTTTCTTT.